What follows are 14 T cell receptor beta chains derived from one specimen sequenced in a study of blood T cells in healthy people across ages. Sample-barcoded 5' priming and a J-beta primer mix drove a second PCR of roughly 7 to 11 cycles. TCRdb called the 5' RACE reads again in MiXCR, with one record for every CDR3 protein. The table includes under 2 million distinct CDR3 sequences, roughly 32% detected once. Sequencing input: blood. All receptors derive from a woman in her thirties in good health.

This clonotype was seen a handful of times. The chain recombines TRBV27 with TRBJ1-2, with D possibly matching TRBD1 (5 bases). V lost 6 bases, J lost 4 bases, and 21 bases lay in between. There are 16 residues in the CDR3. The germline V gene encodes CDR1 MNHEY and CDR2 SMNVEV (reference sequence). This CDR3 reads CASSPIWGYGAYGYTF. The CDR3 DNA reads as TGTGCCAGCAGCCCCATTTGGGGCTATGGAGCCTATGGCTACACCTTC.

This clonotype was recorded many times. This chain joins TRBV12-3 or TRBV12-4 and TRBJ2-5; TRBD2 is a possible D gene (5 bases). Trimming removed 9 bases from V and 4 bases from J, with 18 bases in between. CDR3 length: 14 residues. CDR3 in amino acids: CASLMADLRETQYF. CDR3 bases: TGTGCCAGTTTGATGGCGGACTTGAGAGAGACCCAGTACTTC.

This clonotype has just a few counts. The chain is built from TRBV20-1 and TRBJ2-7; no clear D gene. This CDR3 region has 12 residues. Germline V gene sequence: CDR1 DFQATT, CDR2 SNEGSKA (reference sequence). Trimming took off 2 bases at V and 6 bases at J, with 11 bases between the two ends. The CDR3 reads CSARTNLFEQYF. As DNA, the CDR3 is TGCAGTGCTAGAACAAACCTCTTCGAGCAGTACTTC.

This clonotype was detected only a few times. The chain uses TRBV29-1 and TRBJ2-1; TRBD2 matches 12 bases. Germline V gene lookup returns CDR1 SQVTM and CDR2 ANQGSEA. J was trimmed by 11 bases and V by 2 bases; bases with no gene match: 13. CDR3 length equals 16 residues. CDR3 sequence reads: CSVETRLAGDAYKQFF. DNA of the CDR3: TGCAGCGTTGAAACGAGACTAGCGGGAGACGCTTATAAGCAGTTCTTC.

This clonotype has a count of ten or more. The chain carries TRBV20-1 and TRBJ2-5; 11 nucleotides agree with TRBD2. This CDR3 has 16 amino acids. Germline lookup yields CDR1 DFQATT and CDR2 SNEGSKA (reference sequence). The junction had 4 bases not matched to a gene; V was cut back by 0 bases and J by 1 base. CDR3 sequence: CSARDLAGGSQETQYF. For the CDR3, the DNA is TGCAGTGCTAGAGATCTAGCGGGGGGATCCCAAGAGACCCAGTACTTC.

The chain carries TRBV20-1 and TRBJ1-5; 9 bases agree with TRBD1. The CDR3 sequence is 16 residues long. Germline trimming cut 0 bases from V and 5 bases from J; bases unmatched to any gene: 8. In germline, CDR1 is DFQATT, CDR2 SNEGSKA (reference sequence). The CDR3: CSARDFDRGTYQPQHF. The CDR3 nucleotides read TGCAGTGCTAGAGATTTCGACAGGGGGACATATCAGCCCCAGCATTTT.

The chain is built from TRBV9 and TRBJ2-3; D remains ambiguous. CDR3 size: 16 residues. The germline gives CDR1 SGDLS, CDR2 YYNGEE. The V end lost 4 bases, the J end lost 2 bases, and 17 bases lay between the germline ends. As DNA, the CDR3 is TGTGCCAGCAGCCCGAGAGGCCAGACCCCCACAGATACGCAGTATTTT. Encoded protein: CASSPRGQTPTDTQYF.

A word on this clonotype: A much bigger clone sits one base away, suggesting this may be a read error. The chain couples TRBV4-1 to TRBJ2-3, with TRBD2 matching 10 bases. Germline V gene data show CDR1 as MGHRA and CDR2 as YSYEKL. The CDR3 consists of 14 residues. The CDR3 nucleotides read TGCGCCAGCAGGCTAGCGGGAGTCACAGGTACGCAGTATTTT. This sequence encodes CASRLAGVTGTQYF.

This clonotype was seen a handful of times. The CDR3 is CASSLSNYEQYF. CDR3 sequence (DNA): TGTGCCAGCAGCTTAAGCAACTACGAGCAGTACTTC. This chain joins TRBV7-6 and TRBJ2-7, with D hard to call. The CDR3 runs 12 residues. Trimming removed 2 bases from V and 3 bases from J, with 5 bases in between. The germline CDR1 and CDR2 sequences are SGHVS and FNYEAQ.

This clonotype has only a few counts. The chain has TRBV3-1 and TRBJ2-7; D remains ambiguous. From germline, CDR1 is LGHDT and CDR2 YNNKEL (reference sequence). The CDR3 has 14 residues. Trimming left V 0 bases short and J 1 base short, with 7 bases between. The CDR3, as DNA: TGTGCCAGCAGCCAAGATGGCCCGTCCTACGAGCAGTACTTC. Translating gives CASSQDGPSYEQYF.

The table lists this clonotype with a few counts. The CDR3 loop is CASSPGLSKGTDTQYF. The CDR3, as DNA: TGCGCCAGCAGCCCTGGACTGAGCAAGGGCACAGATACGCAGTATTTT. This chain uses TRBV5-1 with TRBJ2-3, with a tentative D call TRBD2 (5 bases). The CDR3 covers 16 residues. Germline CDR1 is SGHRS and CDR2 is YFSETQ. Trimming stripped 4 bases from V and 1 base from J, with 16 bases between.

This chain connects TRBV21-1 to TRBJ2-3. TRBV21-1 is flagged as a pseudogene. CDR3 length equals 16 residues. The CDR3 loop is CASSKKMDHMGDAQYF. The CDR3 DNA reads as TGTGCCAGCAGCAAAAAGATGGACCACATGGGAGATGCGCAGTATTTT.

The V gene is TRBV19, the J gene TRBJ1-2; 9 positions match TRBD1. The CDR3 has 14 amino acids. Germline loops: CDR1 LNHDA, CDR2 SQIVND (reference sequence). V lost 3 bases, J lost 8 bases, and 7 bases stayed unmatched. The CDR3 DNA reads TGTGCCAGTAGTATCGAACGACAGGGGGTCGGCTACACCTTC. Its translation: CASSIERQGVGYTF.

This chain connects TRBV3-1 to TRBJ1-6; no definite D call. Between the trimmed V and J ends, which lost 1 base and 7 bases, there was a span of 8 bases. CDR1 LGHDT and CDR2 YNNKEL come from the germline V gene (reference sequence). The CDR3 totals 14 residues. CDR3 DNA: TGTGCCAGCAGCCAAGGGAACGGCAATTCACCCCTCCACTTT. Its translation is CASSQGNGNSPLHF.